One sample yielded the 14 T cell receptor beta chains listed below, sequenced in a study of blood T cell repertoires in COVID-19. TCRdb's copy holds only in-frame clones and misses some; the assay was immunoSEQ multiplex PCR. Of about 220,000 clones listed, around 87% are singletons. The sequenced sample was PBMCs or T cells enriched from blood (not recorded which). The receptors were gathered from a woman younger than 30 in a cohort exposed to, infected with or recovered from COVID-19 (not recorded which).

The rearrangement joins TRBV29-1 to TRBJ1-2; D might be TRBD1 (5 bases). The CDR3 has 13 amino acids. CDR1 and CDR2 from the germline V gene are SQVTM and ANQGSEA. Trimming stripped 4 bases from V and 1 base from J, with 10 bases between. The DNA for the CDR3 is TGCAGCGTTGGACAGCCGGATAACTATGGCTACACCTTC. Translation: CSVGQPDNYGYTF.

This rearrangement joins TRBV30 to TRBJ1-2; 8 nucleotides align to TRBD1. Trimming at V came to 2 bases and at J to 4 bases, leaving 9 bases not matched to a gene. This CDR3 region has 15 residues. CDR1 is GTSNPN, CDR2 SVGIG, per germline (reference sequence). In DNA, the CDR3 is TGTGCCTGGAGTTCGGAGGCAGGGGGCATCTATGGCTACACCTTC. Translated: CAWSSEAGGIYGYTF.

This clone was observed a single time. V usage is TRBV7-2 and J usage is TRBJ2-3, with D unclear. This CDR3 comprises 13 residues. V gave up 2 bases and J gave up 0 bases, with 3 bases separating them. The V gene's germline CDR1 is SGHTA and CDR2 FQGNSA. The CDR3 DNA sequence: TGTGCCAGCAGCTTAAGCAGCACAGATACGCAGTATTTT. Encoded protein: CASSLSSTDTQYF.

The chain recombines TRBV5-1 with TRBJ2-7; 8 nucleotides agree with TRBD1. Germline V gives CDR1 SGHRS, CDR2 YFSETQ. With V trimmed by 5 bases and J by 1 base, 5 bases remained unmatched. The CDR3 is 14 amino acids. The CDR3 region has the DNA TGCGCCAGCAGGGCACAGGGGGTTTCCTACGAGCAGTACTTC. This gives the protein CASRAQGVSYEQYF.

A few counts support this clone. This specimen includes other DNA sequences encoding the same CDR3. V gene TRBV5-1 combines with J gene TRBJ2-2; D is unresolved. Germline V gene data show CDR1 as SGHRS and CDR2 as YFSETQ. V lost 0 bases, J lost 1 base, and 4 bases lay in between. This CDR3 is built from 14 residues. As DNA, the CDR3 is TGCGCCAGCAGCTTGGGACAGAACACCGGGGAGCTGTTTTTT. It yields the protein CASSLGQNTGELFF.

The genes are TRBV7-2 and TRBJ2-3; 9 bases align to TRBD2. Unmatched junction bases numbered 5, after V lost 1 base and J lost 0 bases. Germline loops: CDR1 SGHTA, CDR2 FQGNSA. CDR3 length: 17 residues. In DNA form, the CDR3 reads TGTGCCAGCAGCTTAGGGGCGACTAGCGGTAGCACAGATACGCAGTATTTT. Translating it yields CASSLGATSGSTDTQYF. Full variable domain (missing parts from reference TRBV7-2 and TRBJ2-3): GAGVSQSPSNKVTEKGKDVELRCDPISGHTALYWYRQSLGQGLEFLIYFQGNSAPDKSGLPSDRFSAERTGGSVSTLTIQRTQQEDSAVYLCASSLGATSGSTDTQYFGPGTRLTVL.

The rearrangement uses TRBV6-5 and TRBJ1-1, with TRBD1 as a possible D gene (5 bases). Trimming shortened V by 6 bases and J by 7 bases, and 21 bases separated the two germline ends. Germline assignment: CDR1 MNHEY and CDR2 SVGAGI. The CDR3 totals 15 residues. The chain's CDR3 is CASSKGRQGFGEAFF. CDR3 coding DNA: TGTGCCAGCAGCAAAGGTCGTCAGGGATTCGGTGAAGCTTTCTTT.

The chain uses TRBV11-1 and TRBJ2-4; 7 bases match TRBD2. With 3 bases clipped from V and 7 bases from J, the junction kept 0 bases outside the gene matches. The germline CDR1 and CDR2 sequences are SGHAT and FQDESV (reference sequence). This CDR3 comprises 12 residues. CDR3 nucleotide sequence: TGTGCCAGCAGCTTGGGGGGGAACATTCAGTACTTC. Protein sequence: CASSLGGNIQYF.

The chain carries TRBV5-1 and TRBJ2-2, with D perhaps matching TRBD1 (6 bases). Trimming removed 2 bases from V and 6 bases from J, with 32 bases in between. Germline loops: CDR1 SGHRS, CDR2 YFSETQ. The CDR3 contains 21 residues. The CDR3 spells CASSFQPGNPSGAPRPGELFF. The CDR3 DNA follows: TGCGCCAGCAGCTTTCAGCCCGGTAACCCCTCAGGGGCTCCTCGTCCCGGGGAGCTGTTTTTT.

CDR3 amino acids: CASKTGPTLRGYTF. CDR3 nucleotides: TGTGCCAGCAAGACAGGGCCCACCTTGAGGGGCTACACCTTC. The chain recombines TRBV2 with TRBJ1-2; 7 nucleotides align to TRBD1. The CDR3 has 14 amino acids. The V and J ends lost 7 bases and 8 bases, in that order; junction bases with no gene match: 13. CDR1 and CDR2 (germline): SNHLY, FYNNEI. Combining the CDR3 with reference TRBV2 and TRBJ1-2 gives the whole variable domain EPEVTQTPSHQVTQMGQEVILRCVPISNHLYFYWYRQILGQKVEFLVSFYNNEISEKSEIFDDQFSVERPDGSNFTLKIRSTKLEDSAMYFCASKTGPTLRGYTFGSGTRLTVV.

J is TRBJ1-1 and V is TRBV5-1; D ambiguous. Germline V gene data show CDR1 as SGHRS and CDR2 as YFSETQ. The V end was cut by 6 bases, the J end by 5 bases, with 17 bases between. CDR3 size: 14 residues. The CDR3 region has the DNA TGCGCCAGCATTGGATTGGGAGGGAAAACTGAAGCTTTCTTT. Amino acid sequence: CASIGLGGKTEAFF.

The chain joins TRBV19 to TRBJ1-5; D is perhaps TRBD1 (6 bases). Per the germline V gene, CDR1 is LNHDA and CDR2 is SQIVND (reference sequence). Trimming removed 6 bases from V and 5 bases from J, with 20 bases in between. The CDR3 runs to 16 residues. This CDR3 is CASRELKGGEYQPQHF. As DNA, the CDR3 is TGTGCCAGTAGAGAGCTGAAAGGGGGGGAGTATCAGCCCCAGCATTTT.

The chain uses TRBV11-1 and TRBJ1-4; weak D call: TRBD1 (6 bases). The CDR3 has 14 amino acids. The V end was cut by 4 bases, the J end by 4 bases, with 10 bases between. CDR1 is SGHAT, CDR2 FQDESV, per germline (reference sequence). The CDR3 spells CASSSPDSNEKLFF. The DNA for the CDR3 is TGTGCCAGCAGCTCCCCGGACAGTAATGAAAAACTGTTTTTT.

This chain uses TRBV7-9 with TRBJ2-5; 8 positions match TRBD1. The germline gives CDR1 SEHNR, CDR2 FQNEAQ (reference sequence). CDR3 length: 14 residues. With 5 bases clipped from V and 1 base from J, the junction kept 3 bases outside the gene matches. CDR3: CASSDRGPQETQYF. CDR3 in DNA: TGTGCCAGCAGCGACAGGGGCCCCCAAGAGACCCAGTACTTC.